This T cell receptor beta chain derives from a study of siplizumab effects on memory and regulatory T cells. Data came from immunoSEQ multiplex PCR; TCRdb stores just in-frame clones and leaves some out. The sample lists roughly 64,000 clones, 90% to 97% seen once, with about 0.1% in the top ten. The CDR3 has 15 amino acids. Losses at the gene ends were 2 bases for V and 3 bases for J; bases not matched to a gene: 7. Germline-derived CDR1 and CDR2 are LNHNV and YYDKDF (reference sequence). For a few donor pairs, CD4+ naive/memory and CD8+ naive/effector-memory/TEMRA unstimulated subsets were also sequenced.

The chain combines TRBV15 with TRBJ2-7; TRBD1 agrees at 7 bases. The source of this sequence is a human donor in good health. Source material: naive CD8+ T cells sorted from blood. The CDR3 nucleotides are TGTGCCACCAGCAGATCCCCGGGACAGTTCTACGAGCAGTACTTC. Translated: CATSRSPGQFYEQYF.